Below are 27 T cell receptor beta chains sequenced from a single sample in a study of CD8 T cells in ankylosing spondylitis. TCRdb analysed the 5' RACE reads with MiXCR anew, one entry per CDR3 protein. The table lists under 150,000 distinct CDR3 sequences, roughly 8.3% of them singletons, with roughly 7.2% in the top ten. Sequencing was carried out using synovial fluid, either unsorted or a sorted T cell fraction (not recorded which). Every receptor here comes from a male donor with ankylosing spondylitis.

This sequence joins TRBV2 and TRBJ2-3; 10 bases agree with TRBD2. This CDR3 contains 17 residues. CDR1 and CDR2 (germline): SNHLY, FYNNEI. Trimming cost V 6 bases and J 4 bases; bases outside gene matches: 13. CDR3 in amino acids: CASSRTLAGGQADTQYF. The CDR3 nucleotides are TGTGCCAGCAGCCGAACCTTAGCGGGAGGACAAGCAGATACGCAGTATTTT.

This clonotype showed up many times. The CDR3 DNA reads TGTGCCAGCAGCTGGGAGGGACAGAACACTGAAGCTTTCTTT. This sequence encodes CASSWEGQNTEAFF. The chain uses TRBV7-2 and TRBJ1-1; tentatively, D is TRBD1 (6 bases). The ends were cut back, 4 bases at V and 1 base at J, with 10 bases in the middle. This CDR3 is 14 amino acids long. Germline loops: CDR1 SGHTA, CDR2 FQGNSA. The full variable domain, rest sourced from reference TRBV7-2 and TRBJ1-1, is GAGVSQSPSNKVTEKGKDVELRCDPISGHTALYWYRQSLGQGLEFLIYFQGNSAPDKSGLPSDRFSAERTGGSVSTLTIQRTQQEDSAVYLCASSWEGQNTEAFFGQGTRLTVV.

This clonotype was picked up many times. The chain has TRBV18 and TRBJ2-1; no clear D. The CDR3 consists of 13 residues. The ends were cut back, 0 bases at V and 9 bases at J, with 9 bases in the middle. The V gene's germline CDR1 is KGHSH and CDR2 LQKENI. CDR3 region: CASSPPSLGEQFF. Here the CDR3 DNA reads TGTGCCAGCTCACCACCGTCCTTGGGTGAGCAGTTCTTC.

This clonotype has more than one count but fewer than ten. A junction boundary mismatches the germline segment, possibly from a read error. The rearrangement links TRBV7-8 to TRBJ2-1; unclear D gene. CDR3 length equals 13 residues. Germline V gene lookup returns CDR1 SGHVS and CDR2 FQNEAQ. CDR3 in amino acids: CASSLESDSSSVF. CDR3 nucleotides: TGTGCCAGCAGCTTAGAGAGCGATAGCAGTAGTGTCTTC.

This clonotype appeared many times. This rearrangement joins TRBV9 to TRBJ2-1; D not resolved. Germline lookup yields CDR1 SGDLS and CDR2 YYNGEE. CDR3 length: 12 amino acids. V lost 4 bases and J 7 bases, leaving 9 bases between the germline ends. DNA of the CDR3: TGTGCCAGCAGCTCACCAGGAAATGAGCAGTTCTTC. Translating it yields CASSSPGNEQFF.

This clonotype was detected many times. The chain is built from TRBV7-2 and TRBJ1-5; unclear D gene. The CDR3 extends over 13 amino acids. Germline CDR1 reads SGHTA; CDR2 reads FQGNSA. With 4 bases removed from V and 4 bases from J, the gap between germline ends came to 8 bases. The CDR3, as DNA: TGTGCCAGCAGCTACGAGAGAAATCAGCCCCAGCATTTT. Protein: CASSYERNQPQHF.

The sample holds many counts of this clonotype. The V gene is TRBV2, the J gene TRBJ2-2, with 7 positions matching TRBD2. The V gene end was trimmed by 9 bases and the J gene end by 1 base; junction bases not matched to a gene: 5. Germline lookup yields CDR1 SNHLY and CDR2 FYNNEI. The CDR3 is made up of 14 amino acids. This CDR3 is CASYREVNTGELFF. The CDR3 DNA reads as TGTGCCAGTTACCGGGAGGTGAACACCGGGGAGCTGTTTTTT.

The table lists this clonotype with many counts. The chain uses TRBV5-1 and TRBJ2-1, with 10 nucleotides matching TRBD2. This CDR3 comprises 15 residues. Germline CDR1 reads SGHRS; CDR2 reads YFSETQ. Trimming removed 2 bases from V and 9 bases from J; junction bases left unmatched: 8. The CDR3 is CASSLQPGLAIEQFF. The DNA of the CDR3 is TGCGCCAGCAGCTTACAACCGGGACTAGCGATTGAGCAGTTCTTC.

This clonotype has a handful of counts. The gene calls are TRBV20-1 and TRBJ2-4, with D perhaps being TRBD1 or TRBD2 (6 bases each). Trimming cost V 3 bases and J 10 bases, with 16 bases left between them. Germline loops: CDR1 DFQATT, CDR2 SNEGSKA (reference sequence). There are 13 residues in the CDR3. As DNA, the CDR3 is TGCAGTGCTAGTAGGGGGGCCCGACTTATTCAGTACTTC. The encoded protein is CSASRGARLIQYF.

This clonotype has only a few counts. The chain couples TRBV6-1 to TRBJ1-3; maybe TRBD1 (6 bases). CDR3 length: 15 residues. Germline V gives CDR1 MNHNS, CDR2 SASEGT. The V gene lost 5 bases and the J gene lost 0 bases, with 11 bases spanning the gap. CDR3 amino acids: CASSRPGHSGNTIYF. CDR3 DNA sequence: TGTGCCAGCAGTCGTCCGGGACACTCTGGAAACACCATATATTTT.

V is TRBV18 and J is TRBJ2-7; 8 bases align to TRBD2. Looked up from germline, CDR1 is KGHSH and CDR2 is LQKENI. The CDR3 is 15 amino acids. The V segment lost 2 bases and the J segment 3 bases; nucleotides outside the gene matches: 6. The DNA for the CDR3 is TGTGCCAGCTCACCAGTCAGCGGGGGACTCTACGAGCAGTACTTC. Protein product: CASSPVSGGLYEQYF.

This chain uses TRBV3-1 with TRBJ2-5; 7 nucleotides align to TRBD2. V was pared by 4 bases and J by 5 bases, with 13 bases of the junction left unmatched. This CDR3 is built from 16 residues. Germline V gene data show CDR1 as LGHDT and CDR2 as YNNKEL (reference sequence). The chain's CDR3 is CASSPTGGGLGETQYF. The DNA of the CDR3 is TGTGCCAGCAGCCCAACGGGGGGAGGGCTGGGGGAGACCCAGTACTTC.

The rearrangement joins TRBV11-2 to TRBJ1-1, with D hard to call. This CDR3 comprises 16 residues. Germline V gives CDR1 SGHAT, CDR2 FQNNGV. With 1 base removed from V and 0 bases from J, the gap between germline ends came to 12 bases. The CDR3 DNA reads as TGTGCCAGCAGCTTAGGGGGAGGACCGATGAACACTGAAGCTTTCTTT. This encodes CASSLGGGPMNTEAFF.

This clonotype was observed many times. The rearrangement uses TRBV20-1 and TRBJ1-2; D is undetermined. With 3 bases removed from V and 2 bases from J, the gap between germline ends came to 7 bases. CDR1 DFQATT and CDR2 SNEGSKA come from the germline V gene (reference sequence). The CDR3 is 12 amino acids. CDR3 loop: CSASRSNYGYTF. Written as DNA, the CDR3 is TGCAGTGCTAGCAGGTCCAACTATGGCTACACCTTC.

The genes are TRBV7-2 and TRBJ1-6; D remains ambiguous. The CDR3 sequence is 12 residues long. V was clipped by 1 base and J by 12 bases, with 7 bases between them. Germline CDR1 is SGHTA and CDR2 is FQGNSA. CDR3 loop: CASSLVRGPLHF. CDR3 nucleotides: TGTGCCAGCAGCTTAGTGAGAGGACCCCTCCACTTT. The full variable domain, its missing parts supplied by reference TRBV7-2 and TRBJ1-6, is GAGVSQSPSNKVTEKGKDVELRCDPISGHTALYWYRQSLGQGLEFLIYFQGNSAPDKSGLPSDRFSAERTGGSVSTLTIQRTQQEDSAVYLCASSLVRGPLHFGNGTRLTVT.

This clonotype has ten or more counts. In DNA, the CDR3 is TGTGCCAGCAGCTCCGACCGATACGCAGATACGCAGTATTTT. Translating it yields CASSSDRYADTQYF. J is TRBJ2-3 and V is TRBV5-4; D unclear. The V end was cut by 3 bases, the J end by 4 bases, with 12 bases between. Per the germline V gene, CDR1 is SGHNT and CDR2 is YYREEE (reference sequence). This CDR3 has 14 amino acids. The full variable domain, completed using reference TRBV5-4 and TRBJ2-3, is ETGVTQSPTHLIKTRGQQVTLRCSSQSGHNTVSWYQQALGQGPQFIFQYYREEENGRGNFPPRFSGLQFPNYSSELNVNALELDDSALYLCASSSDRYADTQYFGPGTRLTVL.

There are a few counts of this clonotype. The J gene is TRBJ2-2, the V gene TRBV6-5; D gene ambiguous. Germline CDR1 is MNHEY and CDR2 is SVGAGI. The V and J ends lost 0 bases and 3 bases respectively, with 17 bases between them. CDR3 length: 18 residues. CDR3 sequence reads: CASSYSNRPGVDTGELFF. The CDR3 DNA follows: TGTGCCAGCAGTTACTCAAACAGACCGGGCGTGGACACCGGGGAGCTGTTTTTT.

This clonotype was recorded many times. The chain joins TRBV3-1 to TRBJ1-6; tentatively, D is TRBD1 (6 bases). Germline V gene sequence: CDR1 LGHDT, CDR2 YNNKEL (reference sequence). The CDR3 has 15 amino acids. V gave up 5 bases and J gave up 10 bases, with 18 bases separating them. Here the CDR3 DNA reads TGTGCCAGCAGCTACATGTCACAGGGAGAATCACCCCTCCACTTT. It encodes CASSYMSQGESPLHF.

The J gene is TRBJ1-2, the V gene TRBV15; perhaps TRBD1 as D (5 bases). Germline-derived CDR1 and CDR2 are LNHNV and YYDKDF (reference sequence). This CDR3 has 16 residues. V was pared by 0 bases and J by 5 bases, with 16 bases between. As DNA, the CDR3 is TGTGCCACCAGCAGAGATGGGACCCCCGGAAGATATGGCTACACCTTC. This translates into CATSRDGTPGRYGYTF.

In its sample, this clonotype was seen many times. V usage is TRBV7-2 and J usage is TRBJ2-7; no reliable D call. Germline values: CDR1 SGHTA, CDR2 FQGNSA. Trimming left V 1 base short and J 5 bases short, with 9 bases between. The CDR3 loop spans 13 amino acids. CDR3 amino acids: CASSLEAENEQYF. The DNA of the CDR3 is TGTGCCAGCAGCTTAGAAGCCGAGAACGAGCAGTACTTC.

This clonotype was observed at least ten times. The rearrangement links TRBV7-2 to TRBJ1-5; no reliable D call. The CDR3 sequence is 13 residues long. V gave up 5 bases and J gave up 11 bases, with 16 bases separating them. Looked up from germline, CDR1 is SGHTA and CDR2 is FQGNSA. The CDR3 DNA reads TGTGCCAGCAGCGCACAATTCCGGCATGCCCAGCATTTT. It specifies CASSAQFRHAQHF.

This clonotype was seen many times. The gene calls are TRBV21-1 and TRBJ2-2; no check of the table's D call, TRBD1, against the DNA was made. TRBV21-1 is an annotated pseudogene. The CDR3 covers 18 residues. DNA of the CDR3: TGTGCCAGCAGCAAAGCGGGACAGGGGGCGATAAACACCGGGGAGCTGTTTTTT. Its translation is CASSKAGQGAINTGELFF.

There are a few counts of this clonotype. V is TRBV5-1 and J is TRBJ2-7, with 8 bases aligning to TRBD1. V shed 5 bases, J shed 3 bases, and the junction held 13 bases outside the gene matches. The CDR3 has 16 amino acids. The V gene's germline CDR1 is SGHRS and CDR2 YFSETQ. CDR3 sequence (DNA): TGCGCCAGCAGTGTGATGGACAGGGCCGCCCTCTACGAGCAGTACTTC. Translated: CASSVMDRAALYEQYF.

CDR3 in DNA: TGTGCCAGCAGCCGGGGGGCCTCCTACGAGCAGTACTTC. Residues: CASSRGASYEQYF. V gene TRBV7-9 combines with J gene TRBJ2-7; tentative D call: TRBD2 (7 bases). This CDR3 has 13 residues. Looked up from germline, CDR1 is SEHNR and CDR2 is FQNEAQ (reference sequence). V lost 5 bases, J lost 0 bases, and 8 bases lay in between.

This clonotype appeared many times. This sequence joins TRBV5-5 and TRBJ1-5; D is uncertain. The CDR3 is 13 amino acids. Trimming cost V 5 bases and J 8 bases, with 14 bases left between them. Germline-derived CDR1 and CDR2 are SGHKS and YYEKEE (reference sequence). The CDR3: CASSTDGWKPQHF. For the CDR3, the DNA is TGTGCCAGCAGTACGGACGGTTGGAAGCCCCAGCATTTT.

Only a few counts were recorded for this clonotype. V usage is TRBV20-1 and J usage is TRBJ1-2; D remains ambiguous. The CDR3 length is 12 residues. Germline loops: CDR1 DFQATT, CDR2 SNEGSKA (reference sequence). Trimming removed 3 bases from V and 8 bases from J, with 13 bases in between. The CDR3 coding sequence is TGCAGTGCTAGCCTCGAGGGAGGGGGCTACACCTTC. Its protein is CSASLEGGGYTF.

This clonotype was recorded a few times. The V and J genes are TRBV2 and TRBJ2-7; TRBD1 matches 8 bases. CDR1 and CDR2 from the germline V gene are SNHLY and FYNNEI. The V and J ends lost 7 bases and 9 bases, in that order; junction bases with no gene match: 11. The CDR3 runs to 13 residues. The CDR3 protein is CASTQDRGIGQYF. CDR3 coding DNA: TGTGCCAGCACCCAAGACAGGGGTATAGGGCAGTACTTC.